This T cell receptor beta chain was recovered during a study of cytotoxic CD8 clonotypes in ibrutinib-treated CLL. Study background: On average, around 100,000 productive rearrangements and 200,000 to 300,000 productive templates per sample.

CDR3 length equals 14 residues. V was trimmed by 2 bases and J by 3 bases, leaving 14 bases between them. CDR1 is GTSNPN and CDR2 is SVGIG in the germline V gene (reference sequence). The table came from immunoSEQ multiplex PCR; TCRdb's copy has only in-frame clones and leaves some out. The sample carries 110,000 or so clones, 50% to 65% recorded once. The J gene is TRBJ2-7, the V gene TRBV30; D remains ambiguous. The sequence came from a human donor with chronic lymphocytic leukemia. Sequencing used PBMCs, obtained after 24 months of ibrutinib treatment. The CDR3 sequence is CAWSPELGLYEQYF. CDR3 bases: TGTGCCTGGAGTCCTGAATTAGGCCTCTACGAGCAGTACTTC.